This TCR beta chain was sequenced during a study of naive and memory T cell subsets. V was cut by 4 bases and J by 4 bases, with 8 bases left in between. Germline V CDR1 and CDR2: SQVTM, ANQGSEA. The CDR3 is made up of 12 amino acids. TCR cDNA received a 3' ligated oligonucleotide that carried a UMI. Cells were not sorted; total RNA input targeted about 1 to 1000 ng. The SP2 primer and nested alpha and beta constant region primers amplified ligated cDNA in four rounds. For blood and skin samples, reverse transcription used TCR alpha and beta constant primers. TCRdb called the 5' RACE reads again in MiXCR, with one record for every CDR3 protein. The sample lists around 30,000 distinct CDR3 sequences, roughly a sixth occurring once. This clonotype was seen ten or more times.

This clonotype was obtained from a female donor in good health. The J gene is TRBJ2-1, the V gene TRBV29-1, with D possibly matching TRBD2 (5 bases). CDR3 loop: CSVGPGYNEQFF. The CDR3 nucleotides read TGCAGCGTTGGTCCGGGGTACAATGAGCAGTTCTTC.